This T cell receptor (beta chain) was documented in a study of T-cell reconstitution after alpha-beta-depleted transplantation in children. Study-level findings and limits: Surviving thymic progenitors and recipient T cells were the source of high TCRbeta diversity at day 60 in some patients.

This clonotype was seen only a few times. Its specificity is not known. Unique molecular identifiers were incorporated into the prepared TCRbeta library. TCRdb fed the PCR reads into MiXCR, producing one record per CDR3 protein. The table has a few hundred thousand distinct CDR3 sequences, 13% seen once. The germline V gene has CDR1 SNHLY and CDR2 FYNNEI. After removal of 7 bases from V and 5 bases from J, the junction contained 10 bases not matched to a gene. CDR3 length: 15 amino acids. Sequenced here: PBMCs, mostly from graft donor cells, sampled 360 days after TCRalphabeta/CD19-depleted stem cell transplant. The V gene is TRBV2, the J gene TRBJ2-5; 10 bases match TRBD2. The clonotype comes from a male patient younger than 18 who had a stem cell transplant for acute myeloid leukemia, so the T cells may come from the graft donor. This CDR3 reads CASTLAGVISETQYF. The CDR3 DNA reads TGTGCCAGCACCCTAGCGGGAGTAATTTCGGAGACCCAGTACTTC.